This T cell receptor (beta chain) was obtained from a study of ipilimumab plus nivolumab after autologous stem cell transplantation. The wider study: A median of about eight nivolumab and five or six ipilimumab doses were given. The myeloma group: high-risk transplant-naive, or relapse within 3 years after first autologous transplant.

The data were produced by immunoSEQ multiplex PCR, yet TCRdb's version contains in-frame clones alone and is incomplete. Of some 45,000 clones listed, about 88% are singletons. Ipilimumab, 1 mg/kg, started 14 to 28 days after autologous transplant. Patients received nivolumab 3 mg/kg at weeks 1, 4, 7, 10, then fortnightly to week 26. CDR1 and CDR2 from the germline V gene are MDHEN and SYDVKM. The CDR3 spans 15 residues. V shed 5 bases and J shed 4 bases, with 14 bases lying between them. This clonotype was obtained from a male donor with multiple myeloma. This chain uses TRBV28 with TRBJ2-2; weak D call: TRBD2 (6 bases). The sequencing here drew on PBMCs, taken in a trial of ipilimumab plus nivolumab as post-transplant consolidation. DNA for the CDR3: TGTGCCAGCAGTGCGGGGCCCTCCTTCACCGGGGAGCTGTTTTTT. This translates into CASSAGPSFTGELFF.